The present T cell receptor (beta chain) was sequenced within a study of T cell clonality in common variable immunodeficiency (dated by TCRdb to the mid-2010s). Most of the CVID patients and most of the healthy controls were of Caucasian heritage. From each donor, roughly 5 to 8.5 ml of heparinized peripheral whole blood was collected. Genomic DNA from adults with common variable immune deficiency (CVID) and from healthy adult controls was used for sequencing of TCRbeta CDR3 repertoires. A total of some 22 healthy adult volunteers (approximately 12 female and 10 or so male; age range about 20 to 70 years, mean age about 34) were included in the control group. Diluted blood was density-centrifuged over Hypaque 1077 or Ficoll-Paque to isolate peripheral blood mononuclear cells. Unsorted mononuclear cells served as the source of genomic DNA, which was extracted either by Qiagen column purification or by a centrifugation-based method.

Equivalent amounts of genomic DNA from CVID and control samples were used as sequencing input. For every sample, a 60 bp segment covering the rearranged TCRbeta CDR3 region was amplified and then sequenced. The immunoSEQ assay, a bias-corrected multiplex PCR combined with high-throughput sequencing, was used for TCRbeta amplification. Concerning the study's data processing: Each unique nucleotide sequence was treated as a clone and annotated with V, D and J genes, copy number and frequency. Sequences were labeled productive if in frame, and non-productive if out of frame or containing stop codons. As previously described, clonality was computed from Shannon's entropy. The predicted amino acid sequences of productive clones were used to derive the mean CDR3 Kyte-Doolittle hydropathy. The R hclust function was used to hierarchically cluster scaled V gene usage with Manhattan distance and complete linkage. To assess clone sharing by CDR3 amino acid sequence, 12 repertoires per group were resampled over 100 rounds. The repertoires were screened for over 60 published EBV-specific TCRbeta sequences and roughly 240 published CMV-specific TCRbeta sequences. A couple of CVID samples that yielded fewer than 10,000 sequences were excluded from the analysis, so 42 CVID repertoires were retained. TCRdb holds this immuneACCESS table with in-frame rearrangements only. Some clones are missing; in checked studies, unresolved V genes explain under half, and the rest has no known cause. V and J calls and clone size come straight from that table; D and trimming were deduced from the DNA. The table gives roughly 48,000 clones for this sample, with none occurring only once. 3% to 4% of the sample lies in the top ten.

The germline V gene yields SGHRS for CDR1 and YFSETQ for CDR2. There are 15 amino acids in the CDR3, from cysteine to phenylalanine inclusive. The DNA has 36 bases, all within the CDR3, and is read from base 1. Findings and caveats that apply to the study as a whole: Reportedly, TCRbeta sequences from CVID had fewer deletions and N-nucleotide insertions, and highly modified clones with 13 or more V deletions were absent from CVID. Even though DNA input was the same, control samples had an average of roughly 76,000 unique sequences each, compared with approximately 32,000 in CVID samples. CVID subjects shared fewer TCRbeta clones with each other than healthy controls did (p < 0.0001). The authors noted that sequencing repertoires of T cell subpopulations would be needed to clarify what caused the increased clonality in CVID. Correlations of repertoire features with clinical complications were constrained by heterogeneity among patients within the CVID cohort. TCRbeta clonality was higher in CVID subjects than in healthy controls (t-test p = 0.018), and the increase was most characteristic of about a third of subjects.

In this sample, this clone turned up many times. It lacks a known antigen. The CDR3 is cut off 3 residues early in the read; its end comes from the germline J gene. This TCR was recovered from a person aged 18-69 years in good health. Material: peripheral blood mononuclear cells. The chain is assembled from TRBV5-1 and TRBJ1-2; TRBD1 lines up with 7 middle nucleotides. The sequenced part of the CDR3 DNA is TGCGCCAGCAGCCTCCGCCCGGGACAGAACCGCGGC. Protein translation: CASSLRPGQNRG. The entire CDR3 protein reads CASSLRPGQNRGYTF.